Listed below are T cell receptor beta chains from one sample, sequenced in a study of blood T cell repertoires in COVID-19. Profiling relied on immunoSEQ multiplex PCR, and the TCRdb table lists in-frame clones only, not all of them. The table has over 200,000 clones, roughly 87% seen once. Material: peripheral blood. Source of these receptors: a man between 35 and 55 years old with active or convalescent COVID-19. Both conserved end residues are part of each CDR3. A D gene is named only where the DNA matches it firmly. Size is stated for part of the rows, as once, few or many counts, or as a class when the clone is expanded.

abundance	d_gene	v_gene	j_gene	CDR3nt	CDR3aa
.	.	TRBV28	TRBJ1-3	TGTGCCAGCAGTCGTCAAGGAGGCTCTGGAAACACCATATATTTT	CASSRQGGSGNTIYF
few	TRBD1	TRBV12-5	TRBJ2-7	TGTGCTAGTGGTTTGGGCGGACAGGGGATTTACGAGCAGTACTTC	CASGLGGQGIYEQYF
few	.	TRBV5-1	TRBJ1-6	TGCGCCAGCAGCTTAGCGGGAGGAGGCAATTCACCCCTCCACTTT	CASSLAGGGNSPLHF
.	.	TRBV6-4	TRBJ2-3	TGTGCCAGCAGTGAGGGTAGCGGTAGCACAGATACGCAGTATTTT	CASSEGSGSTDTQYF
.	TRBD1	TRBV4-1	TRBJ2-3	TGCGCCAGCAGCCAAGGGGACAGTATTATCACAGATACGCAGTATTTT	CASSQGDSIITDTQYF
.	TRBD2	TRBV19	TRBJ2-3	TGTGCCAGTAGTCCTAGAGCGGGACCTTTAGGAGATACGCAGTATTTT	CASSPRAGPLGDTQYF
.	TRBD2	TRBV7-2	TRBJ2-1	TGTGCCAGCAAGAGCGGGGGAGGCGTCGGGGAACAGTTCTTC	CASKSGGGVGEQFF
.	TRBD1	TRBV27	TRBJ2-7	TGTGCCAGCAGTCTTCATTCGACAGGGGGGGTCATGGAGCAGTACTTC	CASSLHSTGGVMEQYF
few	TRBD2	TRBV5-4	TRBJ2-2	TGTGCCAGCAGCCCCCTCCCGGGACTAGTAGGCACCGGGGAGCTGTTTTTT	CASSPLPGLVGTGELFF
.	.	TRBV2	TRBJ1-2	TGTGCCAGCAGGAGGACAGCGTCTGACTATGGCTACACCTTC	CASRRTASDYGYTF
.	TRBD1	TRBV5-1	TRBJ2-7	TGCGCCAGCAGCGGGGACAGGGTGTACTACGAGCAGTACTTC	CASSGDRVYYEQYF
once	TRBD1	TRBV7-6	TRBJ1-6	TGTGCCAGCAGCTCGGAGCAGACAGGGGTCAGTAATTCACCCCTCCACTTT	CASSSEQTGVSNSPLHF
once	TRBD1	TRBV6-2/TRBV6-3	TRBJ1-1	TGTGCCAGCAGTTACTCGACAGGGGGGGACACTGAAGCTTTCTTT	CASSYSTGGDTEAFF
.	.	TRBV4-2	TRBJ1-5	TGTGCCAGCAGCCAAGTGGGGGGTGAGGATCAGCCCCAGCATTTT	CASSQVGGEDQPQHF
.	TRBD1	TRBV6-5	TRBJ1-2	TGTGCCAGCAGCTATCGGGACAGGGGCTATGGCTACACCTTC	CASSYRDRGYGYTF
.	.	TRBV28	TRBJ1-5	TGTGCCAGCAGCCCGGACTCGGATCAGCCCCAGCATTTT	CASSPDSDQPQHF
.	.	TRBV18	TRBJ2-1	TGTGCCAGCTCACAGGCGGTCAATGAGCAGTTCTTC	CASSQAVNEQFF
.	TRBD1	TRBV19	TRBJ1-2	TGTGCCAGTAGTATGGATCCGGGACAGACTTACTATGGCTACACCTTC	CASSMDPGQTYYGYTF
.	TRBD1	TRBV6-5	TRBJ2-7	TGTGCCTCCTCCCCCGGGACAGGTCTCTCCTACGAGCAGTACTTC	CASSPGTGLSYEQYF
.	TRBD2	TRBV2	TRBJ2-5	TGTGCCAGCAGTCGATTAGCGGGGAGAGGAGAGGAGACCCAGTACTTC	CASSRLAGRGEETQYF
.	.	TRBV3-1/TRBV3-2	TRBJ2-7	TGTGCCAGCAGCCACGGGGACATCGACGAGCAGTACTTC	CASSHGDIDEQYF
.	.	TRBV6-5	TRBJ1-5	TGTGCCAGCAGTTACTCTGGACATCTGCAGCCCCAGCATTTT	CASSYSGHLQPQHF
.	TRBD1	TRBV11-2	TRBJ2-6	TGTGCCAGCAGCCTCCGGGACAGCCGATCCTCTGGGGCCAACGTCCTGACTTTC	CASSLRDSRSSGANVLTF